This T cell receptor beta chain was identified during a study of early T cells in non-severe SARS-CoV-2 infection. Points from the study as a whole: CD4 and private specificities were missed by VDJdb matching, which favored anti-spike CD8 responses.

TCRdb redid the calling of the 5' RACE reads with MiXCR, one entry per CDR3 protein. In the table there are tens of thousands of distinct CDR3 sequences, under 8% of which are singletons. Germline trimming cut 6 bases from V and 4 bases from J; bases unmatched to any gene: 10. The CDR3 contains 15 residues. Germline V gene lookup returns CDR1 DFQATT and CDR2 SNEGSKA (reference sequence). This clonotype was counted ten times or more. Its specificity is not known. This material consisted of whole blood, taken at baseline. This rearrangement joins TRBV20-1 to TRBJ1-5; 9 positions agree with TRBD1. The receptor comes from an adult who was a healthcare worker with PCR-confirmed SARS-CoV-2 infection or an uninfected control (not recorded which). CDR3 amino acids: CSAWGTGTGNQPQHF. The CDR3 DNA reads TGCAGTGCCTGGGGAACCGGGACAGGGAATCAGCCCCAGCATTTT.